The 4 T cell receptor beta chains below all came from one sample that was sequenced in a study of Graves' ophthalmopathy and Graves' hyperthyroidism. Amplification targeted the TCR beta CDR3 regions, with RNA transcripts as the source material. The first-round RT-PCR employed HTBI primers together with the Qiagen OneStep RT-PCR kit. A multiplex PCR was then performed as the second round. MiXCR was run by TCRdb on the multiplex PCR reads, yielding one entry per CDR3 protein. The data show over 500,000 distinct CDR3 sequences, with around a fifth seen just once and more than 5.5% held by the top ten. The sequencing input was peripheral blood. The origin of the receptors is a woman younger than 30 with stable Graves' hyperthyroidism. Some clones in this sample may be carry-over from other donors' samples.

The chain recombines TRBV12-3 or TRBV12-4 with TRBJ1-5; no clear D. The CDR3 loop spans 14 amino acids. Trimming left V 4 bases short and J 0 bases short, with 7 bases between. The DNA of the CDR3 is TGTGCCAGCAGTTACCATAATAGCAATCAGCCCCAGCATTTT. Translated: CASSYHNSNQPQHF.

This clonotype was recorded many times. CDR3 in amino acids: CASSFSLGAEAFF. DNA for the CDR3: TGTGCCAGCAGTTTCTCTTTGGGGGCTGAAGCTTTCTTT. V gene TRBV27 combines with J gene TRBJ1-1; D may be TRBD1 (5 bases). Germline V gene data show CDR1 as MNHEY and CDR2 as SMNVEV (reference sequence). The CDR3 contains 13 residues. Trimming removed 3 bases at V and 6 bases at J, with 11 bases between.

The sample holds many counts of this clonotype. The genes are TRBV20-1 and TRBJ1-1; D might be TRBD1 (6 bases). The CDR3 spans 14 residues. Germline CDR1 DFQATT, CDR2 SNEGSKA (reference sequence). V was pared by 5 bases and J by 3 bases, with 16 bases between. In nucleotides, the CDR3 is TGCAGTGCTGATACCGGGGCAGGGGACACTGAAGCTTTCTTT. Its translation is CSADTGAGDTEAFF.

This clonotype was found many times. V and J are TRBV27 and TRBJ1-5, with D possibly being TRBD1 (6 bases). This CDR3 is built from 14 residues. CDR1 and CDR2 from the germline V gene are MNHEY and SMNVEV (reference sequence). Trimming took 6 bases from V and 2 from J, leaving 11 bases between them. CDR3 bases: TGTGCCAGCAGCCACGGACAGCGCAATCAGCCCCAGCATTTT. Its protein product is CASSHGQRNQPQHF.